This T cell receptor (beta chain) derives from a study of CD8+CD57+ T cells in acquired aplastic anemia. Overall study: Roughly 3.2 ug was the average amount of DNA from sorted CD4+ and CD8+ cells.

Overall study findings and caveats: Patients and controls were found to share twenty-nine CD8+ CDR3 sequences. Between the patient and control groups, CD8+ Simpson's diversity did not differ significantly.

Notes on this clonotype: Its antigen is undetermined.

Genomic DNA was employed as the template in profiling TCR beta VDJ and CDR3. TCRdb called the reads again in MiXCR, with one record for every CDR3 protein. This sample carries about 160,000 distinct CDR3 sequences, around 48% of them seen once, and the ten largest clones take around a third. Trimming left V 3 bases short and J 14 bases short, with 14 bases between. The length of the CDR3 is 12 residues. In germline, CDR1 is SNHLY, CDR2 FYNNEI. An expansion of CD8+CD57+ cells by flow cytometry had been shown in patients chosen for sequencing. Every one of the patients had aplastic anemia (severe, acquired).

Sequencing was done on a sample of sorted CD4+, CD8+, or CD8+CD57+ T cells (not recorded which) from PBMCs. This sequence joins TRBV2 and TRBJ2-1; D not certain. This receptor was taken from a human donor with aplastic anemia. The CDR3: CASSELAAEEFF. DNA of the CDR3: TGTGCCAGCAGTGAGCTTGCCGCAGAGGAGTTCTTC. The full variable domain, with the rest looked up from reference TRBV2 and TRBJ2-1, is EPEVTQTPSHQVTQMGQEVILRCVPISNHLYFYWYRQILGQKVEFLVSFYNNEISEKSEIFDDQFSVERPDGSNFTLKIRSTKLEDSAMYFCASSELAAEEFFGPGTRLTVL.